This record looks at one T cell receptor beta chain sequence and its context. The source of the sample is a study of shared clonotypes between healthy human individuals. As processed by the authors: Junction-only immunoSEQ sequences carried no quality scores, so filtering differed. Profiled with immunoSEQ multiplex PCR; TCRdb holds only in-frame clones, not every one. V and J calls and clone size come straight from that table; D and trimming were deduced from the DNA. The sample shows around 2,000,000 clones, approximately 95% of them seen only once. Germline CDR1 SGDLS, CDR2 YYNGEE. The germline V and J ends were trimmed by 0 bases and 9 bases, with 13 bases remaining between them. This CDR3 contains 15 residues.

This clonotype originated in a man younger than 30 in good health. The genes are TRBV9 and TRBJ1-6; D is uncertain. Sequencing was carried out using naive CD4+ T cells sorted from blood. Subset specified: CD45RA+ positively selected. CDR3 in amino acids: CASSVEVRSSSPLHF. The CDR3 DNA reads as TGTGCCAGCAGCGTAGAGGTCCGGTCGAGTTCACCCCTCCACTTT.